This paragraph reports one T cell receptor beta chain. Its antigen is unknown. The length of the CDR3 is 16 residues. The V gene's germline CDR1 is LGHNA and CDR2 YNFKEQ. V was pared by 3 bases and J by 4 bases, with 18 bases between. These data are taken from a study of T cell repertoires in cytomegalovirus infection. Study at large: HLA-B-restricted CMV epitopes that are well studied, plus recently identified HLA-C-restricted ones, were used by the study.

TCRdb reanalysed the reads using MiXCR and keeps one entry per CDR3 protein. This table holds some 590,000 distinct CDR3 sequences, 35% to 50% found once. Whole-study findings and limits: Identification of carriers of CMV plus the relevant HLA was performed using cumulative public TCR beta family frequency.

The origin of this receptor is a human donor in good health (CMV status not recorded). Some clones in this sample may be carry-over from other donors' samples. This chain uses TRBV4-2 with TRBJ1-1, with D unresolved. Source: cultured PBMCs, taken from culture after CMV antigen stimulation. CDR3 nucleotide sequence: TGTGCCAGCAGCCAGAGGTTGACGGTGGAAGGCACTGAAGCTTTCTTT. Translating it yields CASSQRLTVEGTEAFF.